A selection of T cell receptor beta chains follows, all from one sample in a study of cytomegalovirus exposure and HLA in healthy donors. Produced via immunoSEQ multiplex PCR; TCRdb's table is partial and in-frame only. In total, the table holds some 46,000 clones. The sample consisted of PBMCs. These receptors all stem from a male donor in good health and CMV-seronegative. Both conserved end residues are part of each CDR3. Fields, in order: V gene, D gene, J gene, CDR3 protein, CDR3 DNA. The D gene is left open where the match is weak.

>TRBV15|TRBD1|TRBJ1-2
CATSSDRGGVDYGYTF
TGTGCCACCAGTAGTGACAGGGGGGGGGTAGACTATGGCTACACCTTC
>TRBV6-5|TRBD2|TRBJ2-5
CASRGAGGEETQYF
TGTGCCAGCAGGGGGGCGGGAGGGGAAGAGACCCAGTACTTC
>TRBV25-1|TRBD1|TRBJ2-7
CASTTGGENYEQYF
TGTGCCAGCACAACAGGGGGCGAAAACTACGAGCAGTACTTC
>TRBV6-1|.|TRBJ2-5
CASSIQQNQETQYF
TGTGCCAGCAGTATCCAACAGAACCAAGAGACCCAGTACTTC
>TRBV4-1|TRBD2|TRBJ2-1
CASSTPGRRSYNEQFF
TGCGCCAGCAGCACCCCCGGGAGGCGCTCCTACAATGAGCAGTTCTTC
>TRBV5-3|TRBD1|TRBJ2-3
CASRTGMETDTQYF
TGTGCCAGCCGGACAGGGATGGAGACAGATACGCAGTATTTT
>TRBV28|.|TRBJ2-7
CASSLNSYEQYF
TGTGCCAGCAGCCTTAACTCCTACGAGCAGTACTTC
>TRBV9|.|TRBJ2-1
CASSVVSRVPNEQFF
TGTGCCAGCAGCGTAGTCTCTAGAGTTCCCAATGAGCAGTTCTTC
>TRBV2|TRBD1|TRBJ2-7
CASRKGQGRSYEQYF
TGTGCCAGCAGGAAGGGACAGGGAAGATCCTACGAGCAGTACTTC
>TRBV5-6|TRBD1|TRBJ2-7
CASSPVPGQGQPYEQYF
TGTGCCAGCAGCCCGGTCCCGGGACAGGGTCAACCCTACGAGCAGTACTTC
>TRBV5-1|TRBD2|TRBJ2-7
CASSLALRGAPYEQYF
TGCGCCAGCAGCTTGGCCCTGCGGGGGGCCCCCTACGAGCAGTACTTC
>TRBV5-6|TRBD2|TRBJ2-3
CASSHLAGGLTDTQYF
TGTGCCAGCAGCCATCTAGCGGGAGGGCTCACAGATACGCAGTATTTT
>TRBV7-6|TRBD2|TRBJ2-2
CASSFGLAGPGGTGELFF
TGTGCCAGCAGTTTCGGACTAGCGGGCCCTGGGGGAACCGGGGAGCTGTTTTTT
>TRBV29-1|.|TRBJ2-7
CSVENWIGGEQYF
TGCAGCGTTGAGAACTGGATCGGAGGCGAGCAGTACTTC
>TRBV30|TRBD1|TRBJ2-7
CAWSQGAGEQYF
TGTGCCTGGAGTCAGGGGGCTGGTGAGCAGTACTTC
>TRBV5-1|TRBD1|TRBJ2-7
CASSLAQGAREQYF
TGCGCCAGCAGCTTGGCACAGGGGGCAAGGGAGCAGTACTTC
>TRBV6-5|.|TRBJ2-7
CASSFAGQYEQYF
TGTGCCAGCAGTTTCGCAGGGCAATACGAGCAGTACTTC
>TRBV7-7|.|TRBJ2-1
CASSPGTTNFNEQFF
TGTGCCAGCAGCCCCGGGACAACCAACTTCAATGAGCAGTTCTTC
>TRBV10-3|TRBD2|TRBJ2-7
CAISAGLAETREQYF
TGTGCCATCAGTGCCGGACTAGCGGAGACTAGGGAGCAGTACTTC
>TRBV10-2|.|TRBJ1-5
CASSAQENQPQHF
TGCGCCAGCAGTGCACAGGAGAATCAGCCCCAGCATTTT
>TRBV29-1|.|TRBJ2-7
CSVDWNGSYEQYF
TGCAGCGTTGATTGGAACGGGTCCTACGAGCAGTACTTC
>TRBV29-1|TRBD1|TRBJ2-7
CSVEDVRRQGTYEQYF
TGCAGCGTTGAAGATGTTCGCCGACAGGGGACCTACGAGCAGTACTTC
>TRBV25-1|TRBD1|TRBJ2-7
CASSGQTGGSAYEQYF
TGTGCCAGCAGTGGCCAGACAGGGGGGTCCGCCTACGAGCAGTACTTC
>TRBV5-1|TRBD1|TRBJ1-3
CASSLASVTGGSGNTIYF
TGCGCCAGCAGCTTGGCCTCAGTAACAGGGGGTTCTGGAAACACCATATATTTT
>TRBV29-1|.|TRBJ1-1
CSVRTGWDTEAFF
TGCAGCGTACGCACGGGGTGGGACACTGAAGCTTTCTTT
>TRBV5-4|TRBD1|TRBJ2-2
CASSRQGPGELFF
TGTGCCAGCAGCCGACAGGGGCCCGGGGAGCTGTTTTTT
>TRBV4-1|TRBD1|TRBJ2-1
CASSQDRGSDEQFF
TGCGCCAGCAGCCAGGACAGGGGTAGCGATGAGCAGTTCTTC
>TRBV19|TRBD2|TRBJ2-1
CASSNRGFSGSGNEQFF
TGTGCCAGTAGTAACAGAGGTTTTAGCGGGTCAGGGAATGAGCAGTTCTTC
>TRBV9|TRBD2|TRBJ2-7
CASSARTSGSELYF
TGTGCCAGCAGCGCCCGGACTAGCGGGAGTGAGCTGTACTTC
>TRBV6-5|TRBD2|TRBJ2-1
CASSGTSGSYNEQFF
TGTGCCAGCAGTGGGACTAGCGGGAGCTACAATGAGCAGTTCTTC
>TRBV5-1|.|TRBJ2-1
CASSARTYNEQFF
TGCGCCAGCAGCGCGCGGACCTACAATGAGCAGTTCTTC
>TRBV18|.|TRBJ2-7
CASSPQQGEQYF
TGTGCCAGCTCACCACAACAGGGTGAGCAGTACTTC
>TRBV2|.|TRBJ2-6
CASRPGGSGANVLTF
TGTGCCAGCAGACCAGGGGGGTCTGGGGCCAACGTCCTGACTTTC
>TRBV15|.|TRBJ2-2
CATRSYTGELFF
TGTGCCACCAGAAGCTACACCGGGGAGCTGTTTTTT
>TRBV19|TRBD1|TRBJ1-1
CASSPFGQGGTEAFF
TGTGCCAGTAGTCCCTTCGGACAGGGTGGAACTGAAGCTTTCTTT
>TRBV4-2|.|TRBJ2-6
CASSQGSEQLSGANVLTF
TGTGCCAGCAGCCAAGGGTCGGAACAGCTCTCTGGGGCCAACGTCCTGACTTTC
>TRBV10-1|TRBD1|TRBJ2-6
CASSDRPGGVSGANVLTF
TGCGCCAGCAGTGATCGTCCAGGGGGAGTCTCTGGGGCCAACGTCCTGACTTTC
>TRBV19|.|TRBJ1-1
CASSIVSPNTEAFF
TGTGCCAGTAGTATAGTCAGTCCCAACACTGAAGCTTTCTTT
>TRBV11-2|.|TRBJ2-7
CASSTVYPLGGEQYF
TGTGCCAGCAGCACAGTTTATCCCCTCGGGGGCGAGCAGTACTTC
>TRBV25-1|.|TRBJ2-7
CASSEYLDYEQYF
TGTGCCAGCAGTGAATATTTAGACTACGAGCAGTACTTC
>TRBV5-1|.|TRBJ1-2
CASSLGGDYGYTF
TGCGCCAGCAGCTTGGGGGGGGACTATGGCTACACCTTC
>TRBV5-1|.|TRBJ2-2
CASSFGGNTGELFF
TGCGCCAGCAGCTTTGGAGGGAACACCGGGGAGCTGTTTTTT
>TRBV6-1|.|TRBJ2-5
CASSAVTNQETQYF
TGTGCCAGCAGTGCAGTTACCAATCAAGAGACCCAGTACTTC
>TRBV19|.|TRBJ2-7
CASSPGGEQYF
TGTGCCAGTAGTCCCGGGGGTGAGCAGTACTTC
>TRBV7-2|TRBD1|TRBJ2-3
CASSSNRGSTDTQYF
TGTGCCAGCAGCTCCAACAGGGGGAGCACAGATACGCAGTATTTT
>TRBV11-2|TRBD2|TRBJ2-7
CASSPLAGTYEQYF
TGTGCCAGCAGCCCACTAGCGGGGACCTACGAGCAGTACTTC
>TRBV28|.|TRBJ2-7
CASRRAGDSYEQYF
TGTGCCAGCCGCCGGGCGGGTGACTCCTACGAGCAGTACTTC
>TRBV7-2|TRBD1|TRBJ2-1
CASSGRQGTGNEQFF
TGTGCCAGCAGCGGACGACAGGGGACGGGGAATGAGCAGTTCTTC
>TRBV7-2|.|TRBJ2-7
CASSPSGTSYYEQYF
TGTGCCAGCAGCCCATCCGGGACAAGCTATTACGAGCAGTACTTC